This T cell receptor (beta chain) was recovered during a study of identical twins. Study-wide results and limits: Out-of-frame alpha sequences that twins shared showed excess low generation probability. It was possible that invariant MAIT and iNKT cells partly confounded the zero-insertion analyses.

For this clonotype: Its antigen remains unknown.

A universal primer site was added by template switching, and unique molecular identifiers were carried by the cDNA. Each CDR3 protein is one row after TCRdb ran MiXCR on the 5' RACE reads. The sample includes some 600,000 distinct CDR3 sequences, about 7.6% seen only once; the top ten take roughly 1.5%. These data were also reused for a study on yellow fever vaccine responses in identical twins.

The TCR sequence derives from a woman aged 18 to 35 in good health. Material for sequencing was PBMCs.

CDR3 DNA: TGCGCCAGCAGCTTTAGGCAGGGGCAGACCCAGTACTTC. Its protein product is CASSFRQGQTQYF. This sequence joins TRBV5-1 and TRBJ2-5, with TRBD1 as a possible D gene (6 bases). Germline lookup yields CDR1 SGHRS and CDR2 YFSETQ. CDR3 size: 13 residues. V lost 2 bases to trimming and J lost 6 bases, with 11 bases between them.